A single sample is the source of the 11 T cell receptor beta chains below, sequenced in a study of control samples from healthy donors and cancer patients. Some clones are missing from TCRdb's copy, which holds only in-frame ones; the method was immunoSEQ multiplex PCR. The table has about 83,000 clones, roughly nine tenths seen once. The sequenced sample was blood. The receptors shown here come from a man over 45 in good health.

This rearrangement joins TRBV6-5 to TRBJ1-2; maybe TRBD1 (5 bases). Germline CDR1 reads MNHEY; CDR2 reads SVGAGI. The CDR3 spans 13 residues. V lost 4 bases and J lost 10, with 16 bases in between. The CDR3 loop reads CASSSGTSSFYTF. The CDR3 DNA reads as TGTGCCAGCAGTTCCGGGACTTCAAGCTTCTACACCTTC.

The V call is TRBV19, the J call TRBJ2-2; D is undetermined. The ends were cut back, 3 bases at V and 5 bases at J, with 7 bases in the middle. Germline assignment: CDR1 LNHDA and CDR2 SQIVND (reference sequence). The CDR3 is 13 residues long. CDR3 protein: CASSMQRTGELFF. CDR3 DNA: TGTGCCAGTAGTATGCAGAGGACCGGGGAGCTGTTTTTT. Variable domain in full (rest from reference TRBV19 and TRBJ2-2): DGGITQSPKYLFRKEGQNVTLSCEQNLNHDAMYWYRQDPGQGLRLIYYSQIVNDFQKGDIAEGYSVSREKKESFPLTVTSAQKNPTAFYLCASSMQRTGELFFGEGSRLTVL.

The CDR3 reads CASSGTVPSETQYF. DNA for the CDR3: TGTGCCAGCAGCGGGACAGTCCCGTCAGAGACCCAGTACTTC. V usage is TRBV9 and J usage is TRBJ2-5; tentative D call: TRBD1 (6 bases). Deletions cut 3 bases from V and 4 bases from J, with 13 bases between. This CDR3 has 14 residues. Germline lookup yields CDR1 SGDLS and CDR2 YYNGEE.

The chain couples TRBV9 to TRBJ1-1; D is uncertain. There are 13 residues in the CDR3. CDR1 is SGDLS and CDR2 is YYNGEE in the germline V gene. V lost 3 bases and J lost 5, with 11 bases in between. Here the CDR3 reads CASSAAPHTEAFF. In DNA, the CDR3 is TGTGCCAGCAGCGCCGCCCCCCATACTGAAGCTTTCTTT.

This clone was found once. V and J are TRBV11-1 and TRBJ2-2, with D perhaps matching TRBD1 (7 bases). V was pared by 1 base and J by 4 bases, with 13 bases between. This CDR3 has 16 amino acids. Germline CDR1 reads SGHAT; CDR2 reads FQDESV (reference sequence). The DNA of the CDR3 is TGTGCCAGCAGCTTAGGCGGGACAGACATCACCGGGGAGCTGTTTTTT. The encoded protein is CASSLGGTDITGELFF.

This sequence joins TRBV5-1 and TRBJ2-5; 8 bases agree with TRBD1. The CDR3 length is 16 residues. Germline lookup yields CDR1 SGHRS and CDR2 YFSETQ. Germline trimming cut 1 base from V and 5 bases from J; bases unmatched to any gene: 10. The chain's CDR3 is CASSLSGQGAGETQYF. The CDR3 region has the DNA TGCGCCAGCAGCTTGTCAGGTCAGGGGGCCGGCGAGACCCAGTACTTC.

This sequence joins TRBV9 and TRBJ2-3; D possibly corresponds to TRBD2 (6 bases). V was clipped by 0 bases and J by 2 bases, with 19 bases between them. Looked up from germline, CDR1 is SGDLS and CDR2 is YYNGEE. The CDR3 is 18 residues long. The CDR3 DNA follows: TGTGCCAGCAGCGTAGCAACTTTTACGCGGGGCCTCACAGATACGCAGTATTTT. Translated: CASSVATFTRGLTDTQYF.

The table lists this clone with a count of one. This CDR3 is CASSLAPGNRGTEAFF. CDR3 nucleotides: TGTGCCAGCAGCTTAGCGCCAGGGAATAGGGGCACTGAAGCTTTCTTT. The chain uses TRBV7-9 and TRBJ1-1; possibly TRBD1 for D (5 bases). Germline lookup yields CDR1 SEHNR and CDR2 FQNEAQ (reference sequence). V lost 0 bases to trimming and J lost 4 bases, with 15 bases between them. The CDR3 spans 16 residues.

The genes are TRBV13 and TRBJ1-5; the D gene is possibly TRBD1 (6 bases). Germline lookup yields CDR1 PRHDT and CDR2 FYEKMQ (reference sequence). The CDR3 sequence is 13 residues long. The V end lost 2 bases, the J end lost 5 bases, and 7 bases lay between the germline ends. In DNA, the CDR3 is TGTGCCAGCAGCTTAAGGACAGATCAGCCCCAGCATTTT. Protein: CASSLRTDQPQHF.

The CDR3 region is CASSQDVTVQETQYF. As DNA, the CDR3 is TGCGCCAGCAGCCAAGATGTGACAGTACAAGAGACCCAGTACTTC. V is TRBV4-1 and J is TRBJ2-5; D perhaps matches TRBD1 (5 bases). Germline V gives CDR1 MGHRA, CDR2 YSYEKL. The length of the CDR3 is 15 residues. The V end lost 0 bases, the J end lost 2 bases, and 10 bases lay between the germline ends.

V and J are TRBV7-9 and TRBJ1-2, with no clear D. There are 15 residues in the CDR3. Germline V CDR1 and CDR2: SEHNR, FQNEAQ (reference sequence). The V end lost 0 bases, the J end lost 6 bases, and 14 bases lay between the germline ends. This CDR3 reads CASSLAVTPKDGYTF. The CDR3 bases are TGTGCCAGCAGCTTAGCGGTGACCCCTAAAGATGGCTACACCTTC.